This passage covers 25 T cell receptor beta chains from one sample sequenced in a study of cytomegalovirus exposure and HLA in healthy donors. Vbeta (60) and Jbeta (13) primers were used in the PCR. The method was immunoSEQ multiplex PCR; TCRdb's version includes in-frame clones alone and lacks a portion of them. The table includes around 180,000 clones, around 81% detected once. Sequencing used PBMCs. These receptors originate from a woman younger than 35 in good health and CMV-seropositive.

The J gene is TRBJ2-2, the V gene TRBV6-4; 8 nucleotides agree with TRBD2. The CDR3 has 15 residues. Germline trimming cut 7 bases from V and 7 bases from J; bases unmatched to any gene: 11. Germline V gene lookup returns CDR1 MRHNA and CDR2 SNTAGT. CDR3: CASKIEAGASGELFF. CDR3 sequence (DNA): TGTGCCAGCAAGATCGAAGCGGGGGCGAGCGGGGAGCTGTTTTTT.

The gene calls are TRBV28 and TRBJ1-6, with 11 bases lining up with TRBD1. The CDR3 covers 15 residues. CDR1 and CDR2 from the germline V gene are MDHEN and SYDVKM. V trimming: 5 bases; J trimming: 8 bases; junction bases outside the gene matches: 5. DNA of the CDR3: TGTGCCAGCAGTGCCGGGACAGGGGGTTATTCACCCCTCCACTTT. Residues: CASSAGTGGYSPLHF.

The V gene is TRBV10-2, the J gene TRBJ1-1, with TRBD1 identical over 7 bases. From germline, CDR1 is WSHSY and CDR2 SAAADI. This CDR3 spans 16 amino acids. J was trimmed by 5 bases and V by 8 bases; bases with no gene match: 17. The CDR3 nucleotides are TGCGCCAGCCTGCCAACAGGGGATGTGGGGAGTACTGAAGCTTTCTTT. Protein: CASLPTGDVGSTEAFF.

This chain uses TRBV11-3 with TRBJ2-2, with 7 bases aligning to TRBD2. CDR3 length: 15 residues. The J segment lost 7 bases and the V segment lost 2 bases, leaving 7 bases of the junction unmatched. CDR1 is SGHNT, CDR2 YENEEA, per germline. Written as DNA, the CDR3 is TGTGCCAGCAGCTTATTGACTAGCAACGTCGGGGAGCTGTTTTTT. Protein sequence: CASSLLTSNVGELFF.

The genes are TRBV30 and TRBJ2-5; tentative D call: TRBD2 (7 bases). Trimming cost V 6 bases and J 1 base, with 15 bases left between them. Germline CDR1 and CDR2: GTSNPN and SVGIG (reference sequence). There are 14 residues in the CDR3. The CDR3 DNA reads as TGTGCCTGTGCCACTGCGGGGGCCCAAGAGACCCAGTACTTC. Its translation: CACATAGAQETQYF.

This clone was observed many times. This chain links TRBV6-1 with TRBJ2-7; 11 bases agree with TRBD2. The CDR3 has 15 residues. CDR1 is MNHNS, CDR2 SASEGT, per germline. Trimming removed 11 bases from V and 1 base from J; junction bases left unmatched: 10. The CDR3 DNA reads as TGTGCCGGATCCGATCTAGCGGGGGGTTCCTACGAGCAGTACTTC. Its translation is CAGSDLAGGSYEQYF.

The chain recombines TRBV30 with TRBJ1-5, with D tentatively TRBD1 (6 bases). This CDR3 has 15 residues. The V gene lost 0 bases and the J gene lost 0 bases, with 9 bases spanning the gap. From germline, CDR1 is GTSNPN and CDR2 SVGIG (reference sequence). CDR3 nucleotide sequence: TGTGCCTGGAGTGTAGGACAGTATAGCAATCAGCCCCAGCATTTT. Its protein is CAWSVGQYSNQPQHF.

The chain joins TRBV7-8 to TRBJ2-1; TRBD2 matches 11 bases. The V and J ends lost 5 bases and 7 bases, in that order; junction bases with no gene match: 13. Germline CDR1 SGHVS, CDR2 FQNEAQ. This CDR3 is built from 17 residues. CDR3 DNA sequence: TGTGCCAGCAGCACCCTTAGACTAGCGGGGACTCCGAATGAGCAGTTCTTC. Protein sequence: CASSTLRLAGTPNEQFF.

The V call is TRBV7-3, the J call TRBJ1-2; 8 nucleotides align to TRBD1. Trimming removed 5 bases from V and 2 bases from J; junction bases left unmatched: 13. This CDR3 contains 17 residues. Looked up from germline, CDR1 is SGHTA and CDR2 is FQGTGA. For the CDR3, the DNA is TGTGCCAGCAGCCCCACTCCGGACAGGGCTGGGAACTATGGCTACACCTTC. Encoded protein: CASSPTPDRAGNYGYTF.

CDR3 sequence reads: CASSETGGTGELFF. The CDR3 nucleotides read TGTGCCAGCAGTGAGACAGGGGGCACCGGGGAGCTGTTTTTT. V usage is TRBV6-4 and J usage is TRBJ2-2, with TRBD1 matching over 9 bases. The CDR3 length is 14 residues. V was pared by 3 bases and J by 4 bases, with 0 bases of the junction left unmatched. The germline gives CDR1 MRHNA, CDR2 SNTAGT.

This clone was recorded once. CDR3 loop: CASSEVYRGSNYGYTF. The DNA for the CDR3 is TGTGCCAGCAGTGAGGTATACAGGGGAAGTAACTATGGCTACACCTTC. The V and J genes are TRBV2 and TRBJ1-2; 7 positions match TRBD1. V gave up 3 bases and J gave up 1 base; unmatched junction bases: 8. The germline V gene has CDR1 SNHLY and CDR2 FYNNEI. CDR3 size: 16 residues.

The chain couples TRBV30 to TRBJ2-1, with 7 nucleotides matching TRBD1. The CDR3 is 14 amino acids. Germline CDR1 and CDR2: GTSNPN and SVGIG (reference sequence). Trimming at V came to 2 bases and at J to 0 bases, leaving 1 base not matched to a gene. The CDR3 sequence: CAWSKGASYNEQFF. The CDR3 nucleotides read TGTGCCTGGAGTAAGGGGGCCTCCTACAATGAGCAGTTCTTC.

V and J are TRBV30 and TRBJ2-2; D possibly corresponds to TRBD1 (5 bases). CDR1 and CDR2 (germline): GTSNPN, SVGIG (reference sequence). Trimming took off 4 bases at V and 1 base at J, with 7 bases between the two ends. CDR3 length: 13 amino acids. The CDR3 DNA is TGTGCCTGGATCAGGGAGAACACCGGGGAGCTGTTTTTT. Its translation: CAWIRENTGELFF.

The V and J genes are TRBV11-3 and TRBJ2-5, with 16 bases fitting TRBD2. The CDR3 consists of 18 residues. V lost 4 bases to trimming and J lost 3 bases; unmatched junction nucleotides: 8. Germline lookup yields CDR1 SGHNT and CDR2 YENEEA. CDR3 in amino acids: CASSSRPGLAGGKETQYF. CDR3 coding DNA: TGTGCCAGCAGCTCAAGACCGGGACTAGCGGGGGGGAAAGAGACCCAGTACTTC.

This rearrangement joins TRBV29-1 to TRBJ2-5; 7 bases map to TRBD2. Germline CDR1 is SQVTM and CDR2 is ANQGSEA. The CDR3 contains 12 residues. V trimming: 7 bases; J trimming: 2 bases; junction bases outside the gene matches: 4. The CDR3 DNA follows: TGCAGCGCTGACGGGGGGCAAGAGACCCAGTACTTC. It translates to CSADGGQETQYF. Combining the CDR3 with reference TRBV29-1 and TRBJ2-5 gives the whole variable domain SAVISQKPSRDICQRGTSLTIQCQVDSQVTMMFWYRQQPGQSLTLIATANQGSEATYESGFVIDKFPISRPNLTFSTLTVSNMSPEDSSIYLCSADGGQETQYFGPGTRLLVL.

The chain uses TRBV11-3 and TRBJ2-7, with 7 bases lining up with TRBD2. CDR3 length: 13 residues. V shed 5 bases and J 4 bases; nucleotides not matched to a gene: 5. The V gene's germline CDR1 is SGHNT and CDR2 YENEEA. The CDR3 reads CASSPGEGYEQYF. DNA of the CDR3: TGTGCCAGCAGCCCGGGGGAGGGATACGAGCAGTACTTC.

The V and J genes are TRBV27 and TRBJ2-1; 8 bases match TRBD1. Germline V gene data show CDR1 as MNHEY and CDR2 as SMNVEV (reference sequence). The CDR3 spans 15 residues. The V segment lost 4 bases and the J segment 4 bases; nucleotides outside the gene matches: 6. CDR3 bases: TGTGCCAGCAGTTCCCCTGGACAGGGTTACAATGAGCAGTTCTTC. Translation: CASSSPGQGYNEQFF.

A word on this clone: This same CDR3 is encoded by further DNA sequences in the sample. The rearrangement joins TRBV6-1 to TRBJ2-5; 11 bases match TRBD2. V lost 2 bases and J lost 1; bases outside the gene matches: 0. CDR3 length: 15 residues. Germline V gives CDR1 MNHNS, CDR2 SASEGT. DNA of the CDR3: TGTGCCAGCAGTGAACTAGCGGGGGGCCAAGAGACCCAGTACTTC. The encoded protein is CASSELAGGQETQYF.

This chain joins TRBV11-3 and TRBJ2-1; a possible D gene is TRBD1 (5 bases). Germline CDR1 is SGHNT and CDR2 is YENEEA. This CDR3 is 13 amino acids long. V lost 5 bases and J 6 bases, leaving 11 bases between the germline ends. This CDR3 reads CASSPQQGNEQFF. The CDR3 DNA reads as TGTGCCAGCAGCCCCCAGCAGGGCAATGAGCAGTTCTTC.

The rearrangement links TRBV6-1 to TRBJ1-2; 8 bases agree with TRBD1. Germline V gene sequence: CDR1 MNHNS, CDR2 SASEGT. Unmatched junction bases numbered 9, after V lost 5 bases and J lost 7 bases. The CDR3 is made up of 14 amino acids. In DNA form, the CDR3 reads TGTGCCAGCAGTCGGACAGGGACGTCTGGTGGCTACACCTTC. This codes for CASSRTGTSGGYTF.

With respect to this clone: With a far larger clone one base away, a read error is the likely cause. This CDR3 is missing its conserved last phenylalanine or tryptophan, likely due to a read error. This chain joins TRBV6-5 and TRBJ1-1; possibly TRBD1 for D (5 bases). Trimming took 2 bases from V and 6 from J, leaving 10 bases between them. In germline, CDR1 is MNHEY, CDR2 SVGAGI. The CDR3 loop spans 13 amino acids. In DNA, the CDR3 is TGTGCCAGCAGTTACCAGGGTGGGGCTGAAGCTTTCGTT. It yields the protein CASSYQGGAEAFV.

The J gene is TRBJ2-1, the V gene TRBV6-6; 7 bases are a match to TRBD2. This CDR3 has 13 residues. The germline gives CDR1 MNHNY, CDR2 SVGAGI (reference sequence). The J segment lost 5 bases and the V segment lost 9 bases, leaving 7 bases of the junction unmatched. This chain's CDR3 is CASGLADDNEQFF. The CDR3 coding sequence is TGTGCCAGTGGGCTAGCGGATGACAATGAGCAGTTCTTC.

The genes are TRBV6-1 and TRBJ2-5, with 11 bases aligning to TRBD1. CDR3 size: 15 residues. CDR1 is MNHNS, CDR2 SASEGT, per germline. V lost 5 bases and J lost 4; bases outside the gene matches: 6. The CDR3 sequence: CASSPPGTGGETQYF. The CDR3 nucleotides read TGTGCCAGCAGTCCGCCCGGGACAGGGGGAGAGACCCAGTACTTC.

The chain links TRBV7-2 to TRBJ2-2; D is unresolved. Germline V gene lookup returns CDR1 SGHTA and CDR2 FQGNSA. The germline V and J ends were trimmed by 1 base and 3 bases, with 6 bases remaining between them. This CDR3 region has 14 residues. The CDR3 bases are TGTGCCAGCAGCTTAGTCGTCCACACCGGGGAGCTGTTTTTT. It yields the protein CASSLVVHTGELFF.

The V and J genes are TRBV6-1 and TRBJ1-3, with 7 bases fitting TRBD1. This CDR3 contains 13 residues. Trimming at V came to 6 bases and at J to 6 bases, leaving 5 bases not matched to a gene. Germline V gene lookup returns CDR1 MNHNS and CDR2 SASEGT. The CDR3 here is CASRSGTANTIYF. The CDR3 DNA reads as TGTGCCAGCAGGTCCGGGACAGCAAACACCATATATTTT.